The clone carrying this TCR beta chain came up once. Its specificity is unknown. The entry originates in a study of OX40 agonist ivuxolimab in advanced cancers. Study-level background: Patients treated during dose escalation were battling hepatocellular carcinoma, melanoma, renal cell or head and neck cancer. Study conclusions and caveats: Dosing at 0.1 to 3.0 mg/kg was accompanied by clonal expansion of CD4+ and CD8+ blood T cells by week 6.

Patients with autoimmune history or systemic immunosuppression were excluded. This CDR3 is built from 18 residues. J was trimmed by 0 bases and V by 0 bases; bases with no gene match: 6. Germline V gene data show CDR1 as LGHNA and CDR2 as YSLEER. TCRdb's copy holds only in-frame clones and misses some; the assay was immunoSEQ multiplex PCR. The sample consists of roughly 30,000 clones, over 90% of them appearing once. V gene TRBV4-3 combines with J gene TRBJ2-1; 9 bases are shared with TRBD2. The sample in question was CD4+ or CD8+ T cells sorted from blood, obtained in a trial of the OX40 agonist ivuxolimab. The receptor's source is an adult with an advanced solid tumor such as melanoma, head and neck, liver or kidney cancer. The CDR3 loop is CASSQDRAGGFSYNEQFF. Written as DNA, the CDR3 is TGCGCCAGCAGCCAAGACCGAGCGGGAGGCTTCTCCTACAATGAGCAGTTCTTC.